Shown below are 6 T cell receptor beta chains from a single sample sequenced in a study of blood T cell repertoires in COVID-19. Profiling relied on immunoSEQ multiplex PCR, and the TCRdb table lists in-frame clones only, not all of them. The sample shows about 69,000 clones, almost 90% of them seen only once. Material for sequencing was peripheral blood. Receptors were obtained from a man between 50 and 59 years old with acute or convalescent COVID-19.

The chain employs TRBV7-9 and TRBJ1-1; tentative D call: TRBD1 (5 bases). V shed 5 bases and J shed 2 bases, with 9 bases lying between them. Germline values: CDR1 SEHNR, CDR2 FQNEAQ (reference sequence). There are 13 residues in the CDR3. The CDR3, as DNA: TGTGCCAGCAGCACCCAGGGTAACACTGAAGCTTTCTTT. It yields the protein CASSTQGNTEAFF.

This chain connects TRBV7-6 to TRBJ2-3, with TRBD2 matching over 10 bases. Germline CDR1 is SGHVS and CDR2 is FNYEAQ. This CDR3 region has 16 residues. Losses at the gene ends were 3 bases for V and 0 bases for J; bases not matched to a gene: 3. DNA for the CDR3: TGTGCCAGCAGCTTTCAGACTAGCGGGAGCACAGATACGCAGTATTTT. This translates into CASSFQTSGSTDTQYF. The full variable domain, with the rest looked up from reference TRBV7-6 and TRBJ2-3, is GAGVSQSPRYKVTKRGQDVALRCDPISGHVSLYWYRQALGQGPEFLTYFNYEAQQDKSGLPNDRFSAERPEGSISTLTIQRTEQRDSAMYRCASSFQTSGSTDTQYFGPGTRLTVL.

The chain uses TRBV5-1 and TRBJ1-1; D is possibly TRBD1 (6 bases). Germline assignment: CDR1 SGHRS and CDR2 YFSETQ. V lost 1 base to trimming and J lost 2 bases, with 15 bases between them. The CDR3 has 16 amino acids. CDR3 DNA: TGCGCCAGCAGCTTGCAAGGGACATACGGTAACACTGAAGCTTTCTTT. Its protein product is CASSLQGTYGNTEAFF.

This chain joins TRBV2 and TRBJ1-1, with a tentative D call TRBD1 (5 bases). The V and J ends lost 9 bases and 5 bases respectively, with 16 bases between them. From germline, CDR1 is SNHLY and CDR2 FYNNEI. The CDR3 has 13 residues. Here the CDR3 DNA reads TGTGCCAGTTGGCCCGGGGGAGGGACTGAAGCTTTCTTT. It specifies CASWPGGGTEAFF.

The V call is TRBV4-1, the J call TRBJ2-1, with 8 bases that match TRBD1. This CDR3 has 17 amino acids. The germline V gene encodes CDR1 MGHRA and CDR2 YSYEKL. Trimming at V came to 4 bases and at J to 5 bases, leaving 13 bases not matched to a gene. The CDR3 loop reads CASSPADDRGLDNEQFF. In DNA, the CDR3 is TGCGCCAGCAGCCCGGCCGATGACAGGGGTTTGGACAATGAGCAGTTCTTC.

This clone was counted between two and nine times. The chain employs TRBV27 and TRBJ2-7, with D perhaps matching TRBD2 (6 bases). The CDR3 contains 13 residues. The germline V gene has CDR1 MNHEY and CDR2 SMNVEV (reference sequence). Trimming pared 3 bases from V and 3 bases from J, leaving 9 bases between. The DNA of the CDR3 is TGTGCCAGCAGTTTTACCGGGAGCTACGAGCAGTACTTC. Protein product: CASSFTGSYEQYF.